This T cell receptor (beta chain) appears in the sequencing data of a study of T cell responses to AZD1222 COVID-19 vaccine. Measured with immunoSEQ multiplex PCR; TCRdb has only the in-frame clones, and not every one. Among approximately 150,000 clones listed, 85% to 95% were seen once. Trimming removed 4 bases at V and 0 bases at J, with 9 bases between. Germline CDR1 reads MNHEY; CDR2 reads SVGEGT. The CDR3 extends over 14 amino acids. The chain recombines TRBV6-2 or TRBV6-3 with TRBJ1-1, with unresolved D. Specimen: peripheral blood, collected after recovery from COVID-19. The origin of this receptor is an adult who had recovered from COVID-19. Here the CDR3 reads CASSWGDLNTEAFF. CDR3 DNA sequence: TGTGCCAGCAGTTGGGGTGATCTGAACACTGAAGCTTTCTTT.